The rows below give T cell receptor beta chains drawn from one sample of a study of PD-L1 blockade in urothelial cancer. The assay was immunoSEQ multiplex PCR, and TCRdb's table has in-frame clones only and misses some. The table has tens of thousands of clones, 75% to 85% seen once. Sequences were derived from PBMCs, sampled around atezolizumab (anti-PD-L1) treatment. Every receptor here comes from a man in his sixties with urothelial cancer. The conserved cysteine and the conserved F or W are not part of the CDR3 here.

J gene,V gene,CDR3 protein
TRBJ1-6,TRBV19,ASSVRTSSYNSPLH
TRBJ1-4,TRBV19,ASSIVQEGGKLF
TRBJ1-1,TRBV7-2,ASSFRTGNTEAF
TRBJ2-7,TRBV19,ASSIYRGSYEQY
TRBJ2-5,TRBV18,ASSLQQGEQETQY
TRBJ2-2,TRBV5-4,ASSLGLPSGELF
TRBJ1-1,TRBV7-9,ASSLARNTEAF
TRBJ2-7,TRBV4-1,ASSQGLAINSYEQY
TRBJ2-5,TRBV10-3,AISPGGLRRETQY
TRBJ1-6,TRBV30,AWSEGAGVVSPLH
TRBJ1-6,TRBV5-1,ASSLGGTVDNSPLH
TRBJ2-3,TRBV5-6,ASSQSSGHTDTQY
TRBJ1-5,TRBV2,ASSDRTGRNQPQH
TRBJ2-7,TRBV28,ASSHPPPQGLHEQY
TRBJ2-3,TRBV4-1,ASSPGTSGALDTQY
TRBJ1-1,TRBV15,ATSRGSQGVNTEAF
TRBJ1-3,TRBV5-1,ASSLDPALGNSGNTIY
TRBJ2-1,TRBV7-2,ASSKAGEPYNEQF
TRBJ1-2,TRBV7-9,ASSLRLGGGGYT
TRBJ2-2,TRBV19,ASSIDGRAPNTGELF
TRBJ1-2,TRBV5-6,ASSLVWGGEGYT
TRBJ2-1,TRBV5-8,ASSLFAGGYNEQF
TRBJ2-5,TRBV7-9,ASSRDTQETQY
TRBJ2-3,TRBV10-3,AITSGTYTDTQY
TRBJ2-2,TRBV27,ASSFRARLAGVRGPGELF
TRBJ2-1,TRBV29-1,SVGGTSGYNEQF
TRBJ2-3,TRBV19,ASSKTSGGIPPHTQY
TRBJ1-5,TRBV29-1,SVVSRGPSNQPQH
TRBJ2-3,TRBV6-4,ASSLTGGADTQY
TRBJ2-5,TRBV19,ASSVSGTGETQY
TRBJ2-1,TRBV5-1,ASSLATGSNEQF
TRBJ1-2,TRBV19,ASSIAGVGYT
TRBJ1-1,TRBV7-8,ASGRGPNTEAF
TRBJ2-7,TRBV18,ASSPPSGEATYEQY
TRBJ2-2,TRBV4-3,ASSQETGSNTGELF
TRBJ2-2,TRBV5-6,ASSPSGSSEAGELF
TRBJ2-3,TRBV7-9,ASRSRMPTDTQY
TRBJ2-3,TRBV4-2,ASSQRLAGAYTDTQY
TRBJ1-5,TRBV7-8,ASSLYRAQPQH
TRBJ2-2,TRBV18,ASSPFFGFANTGELF
TRBJ1-1,TRBV7-2,ASSPKNTEAF
TRBJ2-1,TRBV11-2,ASSFRGGYNEQF
TRBJ2-7,TRBV15,ATSRDDTVTYEQY
TRBJ2-1,TRBV25-1,ASSEWGQGSEQF